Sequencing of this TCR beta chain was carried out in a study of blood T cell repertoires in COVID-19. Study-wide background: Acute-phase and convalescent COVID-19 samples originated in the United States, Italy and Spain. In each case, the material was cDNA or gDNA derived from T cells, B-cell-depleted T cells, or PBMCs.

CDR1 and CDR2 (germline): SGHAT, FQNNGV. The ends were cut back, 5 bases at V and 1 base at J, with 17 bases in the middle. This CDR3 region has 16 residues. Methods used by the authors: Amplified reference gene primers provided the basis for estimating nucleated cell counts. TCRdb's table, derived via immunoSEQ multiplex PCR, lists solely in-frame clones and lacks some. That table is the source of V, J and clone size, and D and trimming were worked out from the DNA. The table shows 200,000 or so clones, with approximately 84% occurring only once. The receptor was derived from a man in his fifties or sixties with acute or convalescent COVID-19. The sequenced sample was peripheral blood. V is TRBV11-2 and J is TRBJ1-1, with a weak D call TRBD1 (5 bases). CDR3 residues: CASSLRWGDRNTEAFF. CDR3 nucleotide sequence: TGTGCCAGCAGCCTAAGGTGGGGGGACCGGAACACTGAAGCTTTCTTT.